This TCR beta chain is from a study of T cells in narcolepsy. This CDR3 comprises 12 residues. Trimming stripped 1 base from V and 6 bases from J, with 5 bases between. Germline V gene data show CDR1 as LNHDA and CDR2 as SQIVND (reference sequence). Sequencing was performed with immunoSEQ multiplex PCR; in TCRdb, only in-frame clones are kept and a portion is missing. The data contain tens of thousands of clones, 75% to 85% of them singletons. To note about this clone: Its antigen is not known.

Study outcomes and limitations: Healthy controls reportedly lacked the autoreactive clonotypes serially found in patients' blood. Comparing one patient's CSF and blood CD4+ clonotypes highlighted HCRT- and TRIB2-specific autoreactive clonotypes.

The chain links TRBV19 to TRBJ2-3, with D possibly being TRBD1 or TRBD2 (5 bases each). Sequencing used memory (CD45RA-) CD4+ T cells from blood. The sequence was collected from a human donor in good health. CDR3 sequence (DNA): TGTGCCAGTAGTATAGGGGGGGATACGCAGTATTTT. Translating it yields CASSIGGDTQYF.